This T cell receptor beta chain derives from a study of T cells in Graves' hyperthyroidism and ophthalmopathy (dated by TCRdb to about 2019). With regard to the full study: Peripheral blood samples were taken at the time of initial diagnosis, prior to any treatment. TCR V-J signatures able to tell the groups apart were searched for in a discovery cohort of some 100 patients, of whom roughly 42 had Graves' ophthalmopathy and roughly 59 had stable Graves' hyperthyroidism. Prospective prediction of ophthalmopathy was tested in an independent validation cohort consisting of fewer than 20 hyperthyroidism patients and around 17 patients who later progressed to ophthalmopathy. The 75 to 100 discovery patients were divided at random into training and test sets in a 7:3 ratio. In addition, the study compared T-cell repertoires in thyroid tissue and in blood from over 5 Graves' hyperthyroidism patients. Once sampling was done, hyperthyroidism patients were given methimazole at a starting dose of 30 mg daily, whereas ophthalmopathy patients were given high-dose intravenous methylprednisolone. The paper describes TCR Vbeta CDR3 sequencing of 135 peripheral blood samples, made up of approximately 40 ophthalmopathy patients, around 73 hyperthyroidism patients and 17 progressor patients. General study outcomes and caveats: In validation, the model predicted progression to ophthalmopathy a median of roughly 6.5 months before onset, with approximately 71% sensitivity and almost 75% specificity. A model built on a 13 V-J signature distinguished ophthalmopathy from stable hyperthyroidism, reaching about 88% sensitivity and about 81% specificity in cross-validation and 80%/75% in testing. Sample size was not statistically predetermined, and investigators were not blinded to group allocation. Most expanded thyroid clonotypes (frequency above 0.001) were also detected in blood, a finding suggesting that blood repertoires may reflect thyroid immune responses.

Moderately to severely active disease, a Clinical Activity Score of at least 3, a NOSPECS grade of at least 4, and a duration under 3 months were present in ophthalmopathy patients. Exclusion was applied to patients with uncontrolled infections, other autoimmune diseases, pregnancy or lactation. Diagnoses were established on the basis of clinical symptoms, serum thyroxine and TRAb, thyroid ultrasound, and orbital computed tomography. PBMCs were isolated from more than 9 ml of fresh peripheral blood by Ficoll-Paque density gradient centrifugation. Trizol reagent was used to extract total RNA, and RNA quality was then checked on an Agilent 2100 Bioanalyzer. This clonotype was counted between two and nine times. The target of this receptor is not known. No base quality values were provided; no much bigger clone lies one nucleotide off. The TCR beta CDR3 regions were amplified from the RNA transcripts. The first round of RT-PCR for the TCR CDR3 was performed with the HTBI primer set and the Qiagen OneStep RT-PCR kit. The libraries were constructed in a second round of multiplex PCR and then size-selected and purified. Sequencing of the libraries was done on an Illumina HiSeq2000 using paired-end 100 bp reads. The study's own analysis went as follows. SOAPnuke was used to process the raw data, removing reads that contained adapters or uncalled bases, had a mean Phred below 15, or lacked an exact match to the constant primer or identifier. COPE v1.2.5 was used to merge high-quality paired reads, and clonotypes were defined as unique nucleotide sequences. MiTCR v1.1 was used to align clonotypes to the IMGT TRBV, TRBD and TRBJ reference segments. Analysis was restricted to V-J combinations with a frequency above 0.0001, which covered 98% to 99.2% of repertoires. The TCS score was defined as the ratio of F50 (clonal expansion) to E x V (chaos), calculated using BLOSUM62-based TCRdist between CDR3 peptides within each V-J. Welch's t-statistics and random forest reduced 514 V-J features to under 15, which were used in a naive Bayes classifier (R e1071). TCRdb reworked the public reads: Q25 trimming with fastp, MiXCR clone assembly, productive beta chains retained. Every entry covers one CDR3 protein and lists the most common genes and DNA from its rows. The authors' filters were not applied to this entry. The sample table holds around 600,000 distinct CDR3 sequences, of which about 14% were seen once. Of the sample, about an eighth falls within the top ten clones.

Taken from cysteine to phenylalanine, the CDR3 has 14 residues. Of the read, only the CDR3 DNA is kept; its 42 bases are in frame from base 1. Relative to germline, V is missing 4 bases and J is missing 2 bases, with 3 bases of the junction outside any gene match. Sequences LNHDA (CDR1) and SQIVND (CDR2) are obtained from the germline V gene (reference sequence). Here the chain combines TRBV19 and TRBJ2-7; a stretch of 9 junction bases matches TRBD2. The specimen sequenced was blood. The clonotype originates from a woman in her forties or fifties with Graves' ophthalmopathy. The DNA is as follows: TGTGCCAGTAGTAGCGGGAGGGATACCTACGAGCAGTACTTC. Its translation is CASSSGRDTYEQYF.